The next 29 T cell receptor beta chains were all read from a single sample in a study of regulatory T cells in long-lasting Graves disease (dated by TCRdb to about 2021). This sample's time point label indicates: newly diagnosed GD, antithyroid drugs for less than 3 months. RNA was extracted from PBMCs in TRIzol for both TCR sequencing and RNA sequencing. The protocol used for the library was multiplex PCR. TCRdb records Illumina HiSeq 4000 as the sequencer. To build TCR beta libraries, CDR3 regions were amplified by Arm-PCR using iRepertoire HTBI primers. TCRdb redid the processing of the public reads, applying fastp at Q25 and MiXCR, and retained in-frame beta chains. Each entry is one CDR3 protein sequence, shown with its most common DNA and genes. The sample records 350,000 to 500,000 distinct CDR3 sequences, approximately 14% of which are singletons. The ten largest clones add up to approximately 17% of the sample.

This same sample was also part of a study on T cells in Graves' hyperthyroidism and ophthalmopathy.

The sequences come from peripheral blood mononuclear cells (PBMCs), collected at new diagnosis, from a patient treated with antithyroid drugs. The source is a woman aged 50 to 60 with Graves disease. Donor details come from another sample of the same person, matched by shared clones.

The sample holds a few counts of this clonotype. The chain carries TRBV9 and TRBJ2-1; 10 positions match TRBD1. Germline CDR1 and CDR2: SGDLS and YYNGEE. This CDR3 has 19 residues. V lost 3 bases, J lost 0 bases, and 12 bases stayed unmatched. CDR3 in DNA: TGTGCCAGCAGCGGCGGACAGGGGGGTGGATCCAGCTCCTACAATGAGCAGTTCTTC. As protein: CASSGGQGGGSSSYNEQFF.

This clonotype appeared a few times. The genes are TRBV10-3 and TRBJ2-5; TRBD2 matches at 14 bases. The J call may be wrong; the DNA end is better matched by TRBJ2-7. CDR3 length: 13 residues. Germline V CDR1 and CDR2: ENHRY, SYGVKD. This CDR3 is CAMGTSGSSEQYF. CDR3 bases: TGTGCCATGGGGACTAGCGGGAGTAGCGAGCAGTACTTC.

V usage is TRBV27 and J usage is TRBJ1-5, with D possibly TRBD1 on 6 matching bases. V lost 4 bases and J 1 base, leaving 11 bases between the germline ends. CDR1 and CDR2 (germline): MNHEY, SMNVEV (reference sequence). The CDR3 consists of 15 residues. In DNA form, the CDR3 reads TGTGCCAGCAGTTCAGGGGAGGAGAGCAATCAGCCCCAGCATTTT. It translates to CASSSGEESNQPQHF.

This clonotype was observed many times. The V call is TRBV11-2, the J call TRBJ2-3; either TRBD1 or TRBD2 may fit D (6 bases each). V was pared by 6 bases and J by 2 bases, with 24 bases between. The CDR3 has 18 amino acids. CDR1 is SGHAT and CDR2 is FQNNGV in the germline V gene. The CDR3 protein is CASRSQEFTGGSTDTQYF. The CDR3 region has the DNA TGTGCCAGCAGGTCCCAGGAATTTACCGGGGGCTCCACAGATACGCAGTATTTT.

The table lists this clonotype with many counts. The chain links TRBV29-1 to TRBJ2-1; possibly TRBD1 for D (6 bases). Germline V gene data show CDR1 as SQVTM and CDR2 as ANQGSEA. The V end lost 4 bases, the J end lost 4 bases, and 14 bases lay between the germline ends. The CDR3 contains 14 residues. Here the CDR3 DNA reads TGCAGCGTTGTAACTGGGGGCAGGTACAATGAGCAGTTCTTC. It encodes CSVVTGGRYNEQFF.

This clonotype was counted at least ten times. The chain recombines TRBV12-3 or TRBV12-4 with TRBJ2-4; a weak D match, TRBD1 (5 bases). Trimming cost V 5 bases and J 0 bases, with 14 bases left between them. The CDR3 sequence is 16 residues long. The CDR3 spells CASSPTEDLAKNIQYF. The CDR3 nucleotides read TGTGCCAGCAGTCCGACAGAGGACCTAGCCAAAAACATTCAGTACTTC.

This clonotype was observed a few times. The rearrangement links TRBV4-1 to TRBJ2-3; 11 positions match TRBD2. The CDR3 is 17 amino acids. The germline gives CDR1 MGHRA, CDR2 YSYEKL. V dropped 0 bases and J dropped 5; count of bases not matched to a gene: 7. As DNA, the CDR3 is TGCGCCAGCAGCCAAGAGGGGCTAGCGGGAGGTCGAGATACGCAGTATTTT. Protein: CASSQEGLAGGRDTQYF.

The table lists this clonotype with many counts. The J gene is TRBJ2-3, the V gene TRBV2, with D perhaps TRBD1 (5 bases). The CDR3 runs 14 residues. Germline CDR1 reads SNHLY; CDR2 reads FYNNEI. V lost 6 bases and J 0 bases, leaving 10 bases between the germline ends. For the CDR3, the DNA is TGTGCCAGCAGAAGACAGCCCAGCACAGATACGCAGTATTTT. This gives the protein CASRRQPSTDTQYF.

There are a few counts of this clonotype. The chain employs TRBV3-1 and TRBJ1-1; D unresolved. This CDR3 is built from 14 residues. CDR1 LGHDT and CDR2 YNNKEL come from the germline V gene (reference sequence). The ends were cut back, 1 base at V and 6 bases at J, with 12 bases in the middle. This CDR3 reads CASSQATARSEAFF. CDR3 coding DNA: TGTGCCAGCAGCCAAGCTACAGCACGGTCTGAAGCTTTCTTT.

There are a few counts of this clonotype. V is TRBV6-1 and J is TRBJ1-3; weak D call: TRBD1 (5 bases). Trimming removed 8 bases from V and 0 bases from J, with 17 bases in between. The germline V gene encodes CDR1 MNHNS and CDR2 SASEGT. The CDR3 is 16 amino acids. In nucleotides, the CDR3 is TGTGCCAGCGGGGGAGAACACACTACCTCTGGAAACACCATATATTTT. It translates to CASGGEHTTSGNTIYF.

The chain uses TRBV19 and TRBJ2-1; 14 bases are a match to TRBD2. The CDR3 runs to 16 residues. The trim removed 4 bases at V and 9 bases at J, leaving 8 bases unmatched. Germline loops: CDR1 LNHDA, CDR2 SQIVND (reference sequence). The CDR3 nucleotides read TGTGCCAGTAGTAGAGGGACTAGCGGGAGTAAAGGTGAGCAGTTCTTC. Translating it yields CASSRGTSGSKGEQFF.

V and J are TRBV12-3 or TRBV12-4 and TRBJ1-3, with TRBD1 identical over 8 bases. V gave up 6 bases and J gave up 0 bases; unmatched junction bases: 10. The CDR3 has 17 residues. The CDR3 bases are TGTGCCAGCAGGGGAGGCTGGGACAGGAGCTCTGGAAACACCATATATTTT. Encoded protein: CASRGGWDRSSGNTIYF.

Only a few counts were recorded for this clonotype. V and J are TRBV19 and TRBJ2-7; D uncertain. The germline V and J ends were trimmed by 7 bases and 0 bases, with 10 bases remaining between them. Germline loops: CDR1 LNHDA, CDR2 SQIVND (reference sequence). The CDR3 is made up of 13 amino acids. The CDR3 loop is CASNGGYSYEQYF. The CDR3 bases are TGTGCCAGTAATGGCGGTTACTCCTACGAGCAGTACTTC.

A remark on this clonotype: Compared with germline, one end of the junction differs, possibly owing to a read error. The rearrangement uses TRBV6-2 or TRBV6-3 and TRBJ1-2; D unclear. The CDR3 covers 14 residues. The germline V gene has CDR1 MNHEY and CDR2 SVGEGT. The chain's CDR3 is CASSDGWRYYGYTF. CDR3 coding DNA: TGTGCTAGCAGTGATGGTTGGAGATACTATGGCTACACCTTC.

The CDR3 is CASSYATFEGQSEAFF. CDR3 DNA: TGTGCCAGCAGTTACGCAACATTCGAAGGACAGTCCGAAGCTTTCTTT. V usage is TRBV6-5 and J usage is TRBJ1-1; a possible D gene is TRBD1 (6 bases). CDR3 length: 16 amino acids. CDR1 is MNHEY, CDR2 SVGAGI, per germline. The V end lost 2 bases, the J end lost 8 bases, and 21 bases lay between the germline ends.

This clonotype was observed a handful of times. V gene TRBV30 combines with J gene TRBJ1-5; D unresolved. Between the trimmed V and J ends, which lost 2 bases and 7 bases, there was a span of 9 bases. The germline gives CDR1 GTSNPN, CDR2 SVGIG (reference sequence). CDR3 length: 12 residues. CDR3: CAWSLGGQPQHF. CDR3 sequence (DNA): TGTGCCTGGAGTCTGGGAGGCCAGCCCCAGCATTTT. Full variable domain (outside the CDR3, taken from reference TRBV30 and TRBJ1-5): SQTIHQWPATLVQPVGSPLSLECTVEGTSNPNLYWYRQAAGRGLQLLFYSVGIGQISSEVPQNLSASRPQDRQFILSSKKLLLSDSGFYLCAWSLGGQPQHFGDGTRLSIL.

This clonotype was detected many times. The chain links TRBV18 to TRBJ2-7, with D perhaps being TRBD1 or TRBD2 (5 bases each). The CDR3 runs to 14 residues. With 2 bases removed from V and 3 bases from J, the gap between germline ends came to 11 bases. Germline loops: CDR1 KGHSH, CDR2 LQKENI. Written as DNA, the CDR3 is TGTGCCAGCTCACCAGGGACGGCCTTCTACGAGCAGTACTTC. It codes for CASSPGTAFYEQYF.

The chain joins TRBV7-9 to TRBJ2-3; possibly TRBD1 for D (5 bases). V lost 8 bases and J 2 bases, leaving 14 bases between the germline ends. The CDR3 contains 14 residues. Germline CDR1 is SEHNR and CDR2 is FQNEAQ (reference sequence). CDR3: CASSWGGSTDTQYF. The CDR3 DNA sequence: TGTGCCAGCTCTTGGGGCGGATCCACAGATACGCAGTATTTT.

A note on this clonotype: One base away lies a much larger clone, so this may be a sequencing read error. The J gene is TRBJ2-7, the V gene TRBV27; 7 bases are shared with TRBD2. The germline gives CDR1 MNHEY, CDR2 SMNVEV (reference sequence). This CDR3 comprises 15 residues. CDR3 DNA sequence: TGTGCCAGCAGTTTGACCCCGTTTGGGGGGGACGAGCAGTGCTTC. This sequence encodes CASSLTPFGGDEQCF.

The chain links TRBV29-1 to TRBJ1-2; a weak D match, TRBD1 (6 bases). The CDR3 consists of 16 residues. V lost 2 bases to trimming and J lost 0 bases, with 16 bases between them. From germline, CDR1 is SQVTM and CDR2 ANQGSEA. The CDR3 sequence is CSVELRGGYSNYGYTF. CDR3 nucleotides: TGCAGCGTTGAATTGAGGGGGGGATATTCTAACTATGGCTACACCTTC. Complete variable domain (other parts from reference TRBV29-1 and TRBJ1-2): SAVISQKPSRDICQRGTSLTIQCQVDSQVTMMFWYRQQPGQSLTLIATANQGSEATYESGFVIDKFPISRPNLTFSTLTVSNMSPEDSSIYLCSVELRGGYSNYGYTFGSGTRLTVV.

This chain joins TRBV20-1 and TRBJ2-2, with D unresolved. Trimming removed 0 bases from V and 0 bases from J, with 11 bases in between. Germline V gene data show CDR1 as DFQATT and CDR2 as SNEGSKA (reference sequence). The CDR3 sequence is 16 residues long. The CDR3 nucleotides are TGCAGTGCTAGAGATATCAACGGCGCGAACACCGGGGAGCTGTTTTTT. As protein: CSARDINGANTGELFF.

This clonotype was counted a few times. The CDR3 region is CSVEEGQKNIQYF. CDR3 coding DNA: TGCAGCGTTGAAGAAGGACAGAAAAACATTCAGTACTTC. The chain carries TRBV29-1 and TRBJ2-4, with D tentatively TRBD1 (6 bases). In germline, CDR1 is SQVTM, CDR2 ANQGSEA. This CDR3 is built from 13 residues. V lost 0 bases to trimming and J lost 4 bases, with 7 bases between them.

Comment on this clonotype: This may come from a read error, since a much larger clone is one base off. The CDR3 region has the DNA TGTGCCAGCAGTGACCGGGACACGTACCCACACAATGAGCAGTTCTTC. It encodes CASSDRDTYPHNEQFF. The rearrangement joins TRBV6-2 or TRBV6-3 to TRBJ2-3; D possibly corresponds to TRBD1 (6 bases). The J call could be wrong; TRBJ2-1 is a better fit for the DNA end. The CDR3 sequence is 16 residues long. Germline V gene lookup returns CDR1 MNHEY and CDR2 SVGEGT.

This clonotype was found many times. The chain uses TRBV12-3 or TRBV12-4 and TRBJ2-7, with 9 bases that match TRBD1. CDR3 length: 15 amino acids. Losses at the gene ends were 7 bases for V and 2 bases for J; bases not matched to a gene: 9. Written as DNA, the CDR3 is TGTGCCAGCAACAACCCCGGGACAGGGACCTACGAGCAGTACTTC. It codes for CASNNPGTGTYEQYF.

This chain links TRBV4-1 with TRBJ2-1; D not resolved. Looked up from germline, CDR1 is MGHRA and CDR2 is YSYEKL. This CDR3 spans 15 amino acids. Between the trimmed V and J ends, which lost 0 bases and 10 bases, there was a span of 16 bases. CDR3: CASSQESARVEEQFF. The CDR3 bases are TGCGCCAGCAGCCAAGAGTCGGCTAGGGTCGAGGAGCAGTTCTTC.

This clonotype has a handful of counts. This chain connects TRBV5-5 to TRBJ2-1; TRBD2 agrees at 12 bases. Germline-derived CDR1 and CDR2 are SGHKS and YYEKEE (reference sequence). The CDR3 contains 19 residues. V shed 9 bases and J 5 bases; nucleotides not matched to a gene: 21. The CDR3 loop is CATSTSGASGRAGHNEQFF. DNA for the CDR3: TGTGCCACCTCCACCTCGGGGGCTAGCGGGAGGGCCGGACACAATGAGCAGTTCTTC.

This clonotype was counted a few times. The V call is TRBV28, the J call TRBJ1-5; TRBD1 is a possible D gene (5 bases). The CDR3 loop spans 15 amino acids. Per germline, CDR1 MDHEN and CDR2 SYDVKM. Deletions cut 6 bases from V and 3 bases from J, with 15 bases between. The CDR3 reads CASRSDQGYNQPQHF. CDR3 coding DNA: TGTGCCAGCAGGAGCGACCAGGGATACAATCAGCCCCAGCATTTT.

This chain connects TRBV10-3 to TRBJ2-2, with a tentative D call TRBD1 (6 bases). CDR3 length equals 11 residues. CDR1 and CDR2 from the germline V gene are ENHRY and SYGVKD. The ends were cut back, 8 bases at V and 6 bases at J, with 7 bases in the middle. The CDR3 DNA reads TGTGCCATCGGGGGCTCCGGGGAGCTGTTTTTT. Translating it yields CAIGGSGELFF.

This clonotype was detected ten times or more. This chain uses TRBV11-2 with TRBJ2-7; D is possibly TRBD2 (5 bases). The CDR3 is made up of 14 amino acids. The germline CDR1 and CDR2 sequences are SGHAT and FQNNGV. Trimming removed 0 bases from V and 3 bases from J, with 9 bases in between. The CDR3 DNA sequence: TGTGCCAGCAGCTTAGAACTAGAGAACTACGAGCAGTACTTC. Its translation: CASSLELENYEQYF.